This entry concerns a single T cell receptor beta chain. The TCRbeta library incorporated unique molecular identifiers. TCRdb re-derived calls from the PCR reads in MiXCR, one entry per CDR3 protein. The table records fewer than 700,000 distinct CDR3 sequences, 20% to 25% of them present only once. The data belong to a study of T-cell reconstitution after alpha-beta-depleted transplantation in children. The source was PBMCs, mostly from graft donor cells, collected 360 days after TCRalphabeta/CD19-depleted stem cell transplant. The clonotype was recovered from a boy under three years old who had a stem cell transplant for acute myeloid leukemia, so the T cells may come from the graft donor.

In DNA, the CDR3 is TGTGCCAGCAGCTTAGTACCGGGGGGCCCAGTCACTAATGAGCAGTTCTTC. Translating it yields CASSLVPGGPVTNEQFF. This chain connects TRBV7-6 to TRBJ2-1; TRBD2 is a possible D gene (7 bases). The CDR3 extends over 17 amino acids. V was cut by 1 base and J by 7 bases, with 20 bases left in between. The germline V gene encodes CDR1 SGHVS and CDR2 FNYEAQ.